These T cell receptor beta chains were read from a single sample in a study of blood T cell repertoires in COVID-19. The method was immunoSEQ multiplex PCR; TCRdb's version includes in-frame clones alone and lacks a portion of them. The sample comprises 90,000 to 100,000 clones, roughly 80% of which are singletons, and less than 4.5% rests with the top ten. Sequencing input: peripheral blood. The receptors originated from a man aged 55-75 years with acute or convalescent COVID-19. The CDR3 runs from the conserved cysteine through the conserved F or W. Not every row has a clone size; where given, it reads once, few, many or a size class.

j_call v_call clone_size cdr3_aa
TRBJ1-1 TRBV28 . CASSFRHTEAFF
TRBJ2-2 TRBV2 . CASNYAGTGELFF
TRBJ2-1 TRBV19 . CASSIIWGLAGNDEQFF
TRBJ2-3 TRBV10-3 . CAIGGDPYTQYF
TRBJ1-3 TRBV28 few CASSLGEGSLGGNTIYF
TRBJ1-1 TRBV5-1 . CASSPGHLNTEAFF
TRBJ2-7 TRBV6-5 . CASTLRFSYEQYF
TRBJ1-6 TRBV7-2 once CASSRGRDDGGSPLHF
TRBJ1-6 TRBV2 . CASSRDSNSPLHF
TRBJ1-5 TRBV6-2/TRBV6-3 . CASSYLSDNQPQHF
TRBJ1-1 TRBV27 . CASSLVSGFRGCFGF
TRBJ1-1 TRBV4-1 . CASSQGDRGQAFF
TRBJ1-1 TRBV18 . CASSSDRNTEAFF
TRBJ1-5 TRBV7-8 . CASSPVTGGDQPQHF
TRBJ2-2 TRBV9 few CASSPPGNTGELFF
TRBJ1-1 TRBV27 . CASSLTGSRTEAFF
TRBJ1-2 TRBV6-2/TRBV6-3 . CASSSIRNSDRRLNYGYTF
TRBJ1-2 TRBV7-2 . CASSNSHGEAGTNYGYTF
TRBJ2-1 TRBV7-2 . CASSFAGAGVSHNEQFF
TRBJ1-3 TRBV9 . CASSAGQSGNTIYF
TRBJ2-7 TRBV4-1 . CASSQDGGDTSGRPEQYF
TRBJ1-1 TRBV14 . CASSHRTAKNTEAFF
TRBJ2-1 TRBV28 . CASSKAGFSYNEQFF
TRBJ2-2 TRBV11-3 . CASSLTGGTGELFF
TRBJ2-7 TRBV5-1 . CASSEENNEQYF
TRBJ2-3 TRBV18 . CASSFTVLNTDTQYF
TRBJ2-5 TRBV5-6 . CASSGRGRETQYF
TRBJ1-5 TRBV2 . CASSPRDRGRGSNQPQHF
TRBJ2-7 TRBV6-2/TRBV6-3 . CASSLIDASGRIYEQYF
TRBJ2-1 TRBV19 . CASTDRGGPYNEQFF
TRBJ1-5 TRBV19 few CASRHMSNQPQHF
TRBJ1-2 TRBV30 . CAWNPRQYYGYTF
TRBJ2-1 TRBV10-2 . CASSEWASGGDYEQFF
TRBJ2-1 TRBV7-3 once CASSPKETLKNNEQFF
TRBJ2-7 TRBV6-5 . CASSYSPGALIDEQYF
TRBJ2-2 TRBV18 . CASSRTSGNTGELFF
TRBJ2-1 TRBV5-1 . CASSLGLGSGQFF
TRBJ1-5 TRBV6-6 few CASSYPGTGGDQPQHF
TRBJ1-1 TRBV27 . CASSTDRGRKAFF
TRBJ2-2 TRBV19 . CASIGTSGEVGELFF
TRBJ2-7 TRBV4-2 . CASSQAGTEAYEQYF
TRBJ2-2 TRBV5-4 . CASSLTAGWNTGELFF
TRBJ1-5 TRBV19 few CASSSPGRGGNQPQHF
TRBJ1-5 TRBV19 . CASSIVSGSYQPQHF
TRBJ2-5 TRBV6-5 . CASSLTSGRGETQYF
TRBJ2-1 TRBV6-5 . CASSSLTGQGNNEQFF
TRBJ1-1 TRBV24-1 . CATSDLTGRAFF
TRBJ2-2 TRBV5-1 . CASSSGTGNTGELFF
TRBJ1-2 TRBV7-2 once CASSLESTGGIYGYTF